The clone carrying this TCR beta chain was seen just once. The entry originates in a study of T cell responses to AZD1222 COVID-19 vaccine. Combined were second doses at about 4 or about 12 weeks. This CDR3 is 13 amino acids long. Germline V CDR1 and CDR2: MDHEN, SYDVKM. Trimming left V 10 bases short and J 7 bases short, with 14 bases between. Measured with immunoSEQ multiplex PCR; TCRdb has only the in-frame clones, and not every one. The data show 110,000 or so clones, about 89% seen once. Source: peripheral blood, taken 28 days after the second AZD1222 dose. The TCR was taken from an adult who received the AZD1222 COVID-19 vaccine. The chain recombines TRBV28 with TRBJ1-6; D is possibly TRBD1 (5 bases). For the CDR3, the DNA is TGTGCCACCAGGGAAGGAGGGAATTCACCCCTCCACTTT. Translated, it gives CATREGGNSPLHF.